Below, 26 T cell receptor beta chains from the same sample are listed, as sequenced in a study of patients and donors after allogeneic stem cell transplantation (dated by TCRdb to between 2020 and 2021). Libraries were built with RT-PCR. Instrument used: NextSeq 550. TCRdb reprocessing: public reads trimmed at Q25 with fastp, clones called with MiXCR, in-frame beta chains kept. Each record represents a unique CDR3 protein, reported with the most common genes and DNA among its rows. Within this sample are approximately 210,000 distinct CDR3 sequences, with around 41% of them counted one time only. In total, the top ten clones hold 33% of the sample. The sample taken for sequencing was blood, either unsorted or a sorted T cell fraction (not recorded which). All receptors derive from a human donor who was either an allogeneic HSCT recipient or a stem cell or donor lymphocyte infusion donor (not recorded which). It is not recorded whose cells these are; they may come from a transplant donor.

This clonotype was detected a few times. The chain combines TRBV9 with TRBJ2-7; D is undetermined. V was clipped by 4 bases and J by 1 base, with 9 bases between them. The germline V gene encodes CDR1 SGDLS and CDR2 YYNGEE. The CDR3 covers 13 residues. The CDR3 DNA reads as TGTGCCAGCAGCCCAAGCGCATCCTACGAGCAGTACTTC. It is translated as CASSPSASYEQYF.

V gene TRBV9 combines with J gene TRBJ2-1, with D unclear. Germline CDR1 is SGDLS and CDR2 is YYNGEE. V was cut by 6 bases and J by 9 bases, with 16 bases left in between. CDR3 length: 13 amino acids. In DNA, the CDR3 is TGTGCCAGCACAGAAGTGGGTTTGAGTGAGCAGTTCTTC. The encoded protein is CASTEVGLSEQFF.

This clonotype was counted a few times. The chain combines TRBV29-1 with TRBJ1-1; D uncertain. Trimming left V 3 bases short and J 0 bases short, with 8 bases between. This CDR3 spans 13 amino acids. Germline CDR1 SQVTM, CDR2 ANQGSEA. This CDR3 reads CSVDIPLNTEAFF. The DNA of the CDR3 is TGCAGCGTTGACATTCCCCTGAACACTGAAGCTTTCTTT.

V usage is TRBV6-5 and J usage is TRBJ1-1; a weak D match, TRBD1 (5 bases). The V gene lost 7 bases and the J gene lost 1 base, with 16 bases spanning the gap. CDR1 MNHEY and CDR2 SVGAGI come from the germline V gene. The CDR3 totals 15 residues. CDR3: CASTRSTGSNTEAFF. In DNA, the CDR3 is TGTGCCAGCACAAGGTCCACAGGCTCGAACACTGAAGCTTTCTTT.

The rearrangement links TRBV25-1 to TRBJ1-1; no firm D call. Trimming took 4 bases from V and 5 from J, leaving 14 bases between them. The CDR3 consists of 14 residues. Germline CDR1 MGHDK, CDR2 SYGVNS. The CDR3: CASSVGSKRTEAFF. The CDR3, as DNA: TGTGCCAGCAGTGTTGGGTCTAAGAGGACTGAAGCTTTCTTT.

The chain joins TRBV13 to TRBJ2-3, with D unclear. V was trimmed by 5 bases and J by 4 bases, leaving 10 bases between them. The germline CDR1 and CDR2 sequences are PRHDT and FYEKMQ (reference sequence). This CDR3 contains 13 residues. The CDR3 here is CASSPPEADTQYF. The CDR3 DNA sequence: TGTGCCAGCAGCCCCCCGGAAGCAGATACGCAGTATTTT.

There are a few counts of this clonotype. The chain carries TRBV7-2 and TRBJ1-1, with a weak D call TRBD1 (5 bases). V lost 0 bases to trimming and J lost 4 bases, with 12 bases between them. The CDR3 runs 15 residues. Germline values: CDR1 SGHTA, CDR2 FQGNSA. CDR3 sequence: CASSLAGGGGTEAFF. CDR3 in DNA: TGTGCCAGCAGCTTAGCCGGCGGGGGGGGCACTGAAGCTTTCTTT.

This chain links TRBV29-1 with TRBJ1-5; no reliable D call. This CDR3 contains 13 residues. Trimming removed 4 bases at V and 0 bases at J, with 7 bases between. CDR1 SQVTM and CDR2 ANQGSEA come from the germline V gene. CDR3 DNA sequence: TGCAGCGTTGGGCAGAATAGCAATCAGCCCCAGCATTTT. Amino acids: CSVGQNSNQPQHF.

The genes are TRBV27 and TRBJ2-1; D is perhaps TRBD1 (6 bases). This CDR3 contains 15 residues. Germline CDR1 reads MNHEY; CDR2 reads SMNVEV (reference sequence). V shed 4 bases and J shed 4 bases, with 14 bases lying between them. The CDR3 bases are TGTGCCAGCAGTTCCATCCTGGGGGCTTACAATGAGCAGTTCTTC. Translated, it gives CASSSILGAYNEQFF.

This clonotype was picked up a small number of times. The J gene is TRBJ1-1, the V gene TRBV19; no definite D call. This CDR3 contains 13 residues. CDR1 LNHDA and CDR2 SQIVND come from the germline V gene (reference sequence). The germline V and J ends were trimmed by 2 bases and 1 base, with 5 bases remaining between them. The DNA for the CDR3 is TGTGCCAGTAGTATACCGGGGAACACTGAAGCTTTCTTT. Translated, it gives CASSIPGNTEAFF.

This clonotype appeared once. CDR3: CASSSLGGRGKDTQYF. The CDR3 DNA sequence: TGTGCCAGCAGTTCTCTTGGGGGGAGGGGGAAAGATACGCAGTATTTT. This rearrangement joins TRBV27 to TRBJ2-3, with D possibly matching TRBD2 (7 bases). Germline V CDR1 and CDR2: MNHEY, SMNVEV (reference sequence). The germline V and J ends were trimmed by 4 bases and 5 bases, with 19 bases remaining between them. This CDR3 has 16 residues.

The chain uses TRBV29-1 and TRBJ1-3, with D perhaps TRBD1 (5 bases). This CDR3 comprises 12 residues. Trimming shortened V by 7 bases and J by 7 bases, and 14 bases separated the two germline ends. From germline, CDR1 is SQVTM and CDR2 ANQGSEA. In DNA form, the CDR3 reads TGCAGCGCCCAGACAGCCCGGAACACCATATATTTT. Residues: CSAQTARNTIYF.

This chain uses TRBV5-1 with TRBJ2-7; 7 nucleotides line up with TRBD1. The CDR3 sequence is 14 residues long. J was trimmed by 2 bases and V by 4 bases; bases with no gene match: 6. CDR1 is SGHRS, CDR2 YFSETQ, per germline. CDR3 loop: CASSTRQGPYEQYF. CDR3 bases: TGCGCCAGCAGCACTAGACAGGGCCCCTACGAGCAGTACTTC.

The V call is TRBV12-3 or TRBV12-4, the J call TRBJ2-3; 8 bases are shared with TRBD2. The CDR3 covers 15 residues. The V segment lost 3 bases and the J segment 6 bases; nucleotides outside the gene matches: 8. CDR3 bases: TGTGCCAGCAGTTTTTTAGCGGGGCCATCCGATACGCAGTATTTT. Translating it yields CASSFLAGPSDTQYF.

The J gene is TRBJ1-2, the V gene TRBV25-1; tentatively, D is TRBD1 (5 bases). CDR1 is MGHDK, CDR2 SYGVNS, per germline. The CDR3 spans 13 residues. The ends were cut back, 3 bases at V and 7 bases at J, with 12 bases in the middle. CDR3 nucleotide sequence: TGTGCCAGCAGTGATCATCCTGGGGGTGGCTACACCTTC. Translated, it gives CASSDHPGGGYTF.

This clonotype came up once. V gene TRBV12-3 or TRBV12-4 combines with J gene TRBJ2-3; a possible D gene is TRBD1 (6 bases). The CDR3 is made up of 15 amino acids. The germline V and J ends were trimmed by 7 bases and 3 bases, with 17 bases remaining between them. The CDR3 reads CASTPGDTGTDTQYF. Written as DNA, the CDR3 is TGTGCCAGCACCCCCGGGGACACTGGGACAGATACGCAGTATTTT.

This clonotype appeared a few times. This chain connects TRBV29-1 to TRBJ1-2; D possibly corresponds to TRBD1 (5 bases). This CDR3 contains 11 residues. V was pared by 7 bases and J by 4 bases, with 10 bases between. Per the germline V gene, CDR1 is SQVTM and CDR2 is ANQGSEA. As DNA, the CDR3 is TGCAGCGCAAGGGACGCCTATGGCTACACCTTC. This codes for CSARDAYGYTF.

The sample holds a few counts of this clonotype. The chain uses TRBV5-1 and TRBJ1-2, with D perhaps TRBD1 (6 bases). V was clipped by 4 bases and J by 10 bases, with 23 bases between them. Germline CDR1 reads SGHRS; CDR2 reads YFSETQ. This CDR3 is 15 amino acids long. This chain's CDR3 is CASSKATGDLSDYTF. CDR3 coding DNA: TGCGCCAGCAGCAAGGCGACAGGAGACCTTTCTGACTACACCTTC.

The chain uses TRBV28 and TRBJ2-5, with 11 bases lining up with TRBD2. With V trimmed by 5 bases and J by 5 bases, 10 bases remained unmatched. CDR1 and CDR2 (germline): MDHEN, SYDVKM. This CDR3 has 16 amino acids. CDR3 sequence: CASSPLAGGPRETQYF. The CDR3, as DNA: TGTGCCAGCAGTCCCTTAGCGGGAGGGCCCCGGGAGACCCAGTACTTC.

This clonotype occurred a few times. The chain combines TRBV12-3 or TRBV12-4 with TRBJ1-1; weak D call: TRBD1 (6 bases). CDR3 size: 12 residues. Trimming cost V 6 bases and J 7 bases, with 12 bases left between them. The CDR3 loop is CASSLGQIEAFF. CDR3 DNA: TGTGCCAGCAGCCTTGGACAGATTGAAGCTTTCTTT.

This clonotype appeared a few times. The V call is TRBV6-2 or TRBV6-3, the J call TRBJ2-2, with 14 bases that match TRBD2. The J segment lost 4 bases and the V segment lost 6 bases, leaving 7 bases of the junction unmatched. The CDR3 loop spans 17 amino acids. Germline CDR1 MNHEY, CDR2 SVGEGT. DNA for the CDR3: TGTGCCAGCAGGGGACTAGCGGGAGTCCGTGGCACCGGGGAGCTGTTTTTT. Its protein product is CASRGLAGVRGTGELFF.

The chain carries TRBV15 and TRBJ1-2; D is ambiguous. From germline, CDR1 is LNHNV and CDR2 YYDKDF (reference sequence). The ends were cut back, 3 bases at V and 6 bases at J, with 14 bases in the middle. There are 14 residues in the CDR3. The CDR3 sequence is CATSRNSYRDGYTF. The CDR3 bases are TGTGCCACCAGCAGGAACTCCTATCGGGATGGCTACACCTTC.

The chain joins TRBV28 to TRBJ1-5; the D gene is possibly TRBD1 (6 bases). This CDR3 is 15 amino acids long. The V gene's germline CDR1 is MDHEN and CDR2 SYDVKM. V was shortened by 4 bases and J by 5 bases, with 15 bases between the two germline ends. CDR3 sequence (DNA): TGTGCCAGCAGTTACGCCCGGGGGGGCGATCAGCCCCAGCATTTT. Translating gives CASSYARGGDQPQHF. Filled out from reference TRBV28 and TRBJ1-5, the complete variable domain reads DVKVTQSSRYLVKRTGEKVFLECVQDMDHENMFWYRQDPGLGLRLIYFSYDVKMKEKGDIPEGYSVSREKKERFSLILESASTNQTSMYLCASSYARGGDQPQHFGDGTRLSIL.

V gene TRBV29-1 combines with J gene TRBJ1-2; weak D call: TRBD1 (5 bases). V was clipped by 3 bases and J by 8 bases, with 13 bases between them. This CDR3 is 12 amino acids long. CDR1 is SQVTM and CDR2 is ANQGSEA in the germline V gene. This chain's CDR3 is CSVESTGTGYTF. The CDR3 coding sequence is TGCAGCGTTGAGTCTACCGGGACCGGCTACACCTTC.

The rearrangement links TRBV10-3 to TRBJ1-6, with unresolved D. Germline lookup yields CDR1 ENHRY and CDR2 SYGVKD. The germline V and J ends were trimmed by 6 bases and 8 bases, with 8 bases remaining between them. This CDR3 contains 12 residues. CDR3 sequence reads: CAISPTDSPLHF. Written as DNA, the CDR3 is TGTGCCATCAGCCCGACCGATTCACCCCTCCACTTT.

This chain uses TRBV30 with TRBJ2-7; D possibly corresponds to TRBD1 (6 bases). CDR1 and CDR2 from the germline V gene are GTSNPN and SVGIG (reference sequence). CDR3 size: 12 residues. V lost 4 bases, J lost 2 bases, and 9 bases lay in between. In DNA, the CDR3 is TGTGCCTGGACACAGGGCACCTACGAGCAGTACTTC. The encoded protein is CAWTQGTYEQYF. The variable domain in full, with the rest retrieved from reference TRBV30 and TRBJ2-7, is SQTIHQWPATLVQPVGSPLSLECTVEGTSNPNLYWYRQAAGRGLQLLFYSVGIGQISSEVPQNLSASRPQDRQFILSSKKLLLSDSGFYLCAWTQGTYEQYFGPGTRLTVT.